The 5 T cell receptor beta chains listed next were all sequenced from one sample in a study of T cells of healthy individuals. TCRdb redid the calling of the 5' RACE reads with MiXCR, one entry per CDR3 protein. The sample records fewer than 90,000 distinct CDR3 sequences, approximately 5.4% being singletons. These receptors were obtained from a female donor in good health.

The V and J genes are TRBV20-1 and TRBJ1-1; D unresolved. V lost 5 bases and J 5 bases, leaving 15 bases between the germline ends. The CDR3 runs 13 residues. The germline V gene encodes CDR1 DFQATT and CDR2 SNEGSKA (reference sequence). CDR3 DNA sequence: TGCAGTGCTGATTCGCGGTCCGGGACTGAAGCTTTCTTT. Translation gives CSADSRSGTEAFF.

The chain recombines TRBV7-9 with TRBJ1-2, with 7 bases identical to TRBD1. V lost 5 bases and J lost 6; bases outside the gene matches: 21. Germline-derived CDR1 and CDR2 are SEHNR and FQNEAQ (reference sequence). The CDR3 loop spans 18 amino acids. DNA of the CDR3: TGTGCCAGCAGCCGGATGTTCAGCGGATCGGTCGACAGGGATGGCTACACCTTC. Translating gives CASSRMFSGSVDRDGYTF.

This clonotype was detected ten times or more. The chain carries TRBV13 and TRBJ2-7; 7 nucleotides match TRBD1. Per the germline V gene, CDR1 is PRHDT and CDR2 is FYEKMQ (reference sequence). With V trimmed by 5 bases and J by 4 bases, 8 bases remained unmatched. This CDR3 has 14 amino acids. The CDR3 nucleotides read TGTGCCAGCAGCCACCGGACAGGCCGTTACGAGCAGTACTTC. Translation: CASSHRTGRYEQYF.

This clonotype has only a few counts. This chain joins TRBV7-8 and TRBJ2-3; D uncertain. Germline CDR1 is SGHVS and CDR2 is FQNEAQ. V shed 2 bases and J shed 7 bases, with 13 bases lying between them. The CDR3 has 14 residues. CDR3 residues: CASSLPTYGHTQYF. As DNA, the CDR3 is TGTGCCAGCAGCTTACCCACTTACGGCCATACGCAGTATTTT. Full variable domain (outside the CDR3, taken from reference TRBV7-8 and TRBJ2-3): GAGVSQSPRYKVAKRGQDVALRCDPISGHVSLFWYQQALGQGPEFLTYFQNEAQLDKSGLPSDRFFAERPEGSVSTLKIQRTQQEDSAVYLCASSLPTYGHTQYFGPGTRLTVL.

This clonotype was recorded a few times. The CDR3 sequence: CASSRRETQYF. The CDR3 bases are TGTGCCAGCAGTAGAAGAGAGACCCAGTACTTC. The genes are TRBV28 and TRBJ2-5; D not resolved. The CDR3 sequence is 11 residues long. The V and J ends lost 5 bases and 4 bases respectively, with 5 bases between them. Germline lookup yields CDR1 MDHEN and CDR2 SYDVKM.